Listed here is a single TCR beta chain. These data originate in a study of blood T cell repertoires in COVID-19. Study overall: Whether acute or convalescent, the COVID-19 samples came from the United States, Italy and Spain. T cells, B-cell-depleted T cells, or PBMCs provided the cDNA or gDNA that served as material.

Trimming shortened V by 5 bases and J by 2 bases, and 12 bases separated the two germline ends. The germline V gene has CDR1 LNHDA and CDR2 SQIVND (reference sequence). The CDR3 runs to 14 residues. Original analysis: The authors estimated nucleated cell counts from reference gene primer amplification. Data came from immunoSEQ multiplex PCR; TCRdb stores just in-frame clones and leaves some out. V and J calls and clone size are copied from that table; D and trimming were computed from the DNA. The sample has 90,000 to 150,000 clones; over 60% are singletons. Sequencing was done on a sample of peripheral blood. The rearrangement uses TRBV19 and TRBJ1-2; no firm D call. This TCR derives from a man between 65 and 85 years old with acute or convalescent COVID-19. The CDR3 reads CASSPPAGNYGYTF. As DNA, the CDR3 is TGTGCCAGTAGTCCCCCAGCAGGCAACTATGGCTACACCTTC.